The clone carrying this T cell receptor beta chain has a count of ten or more. Its antigen remains unidentified. The CDR3 is 14 residues long. Germline assignment: CDR1 MNHEY and CDR2 SVGAGI. J lost 1 base, V lost 5 bases, and 2 bases had no gene match. The entry originates in a study of blood T cells in healthy people across ages. Study overall: The template switching approach captured approximately one barcoded beta molecule for every two T cells. Findings of the study overall: With age, beta diversity per million T cells declined roughly linearly, significantly by roughly 40.

Staff drew approximately 9.1 milliliters of peripheral blood from each donor. Researchers report isolating at least 6.5 million PBMCs per sample. The authors ran a second PCR of about 6 to 11 cycles using a sample-barcoded 5' primer and a J-beta primer mix. TCRdb ran MiXCR on the 5' RACE reads and lists one entry per CDR3 protein. This repertoire shows roughly 720,000 distinct CDR3 sequences, approximately 55% found once; its top ten account for approximately 40%. The chain employs TRBV6-5 and TRBJ2-7; 10 positions match TRBD2. The sample was blood. The receptor was derived from a man older than 75 in good health. The CDR3 sequence is CASSRTSGSYEQYF. As DNA, the CDR3 is TGTGCCAGCAGTCGGACTAGCGGATCCTACGAGCAGTACTTC.